This TCR beta chain was recorded in a study of cytomegalovirus exposure and HLA in healthy donors listed by TCRdb under 2017. Looking at the study overall: An earlier analysis of about 560 of the donors reported approximately 260 Gb of sequence data and around 110 million unique TCR beta sequences obtained from about 170 million T cells. Approximately 310 gigabases of sequencing data and 91 million or so unique TCR sequences made up an early release that covered nearly 650 HLA-typed donors. To decide whether each TCR beta V gene segment behaved as functional or pseudogenic, an earlier analysis of 587 of the donors relied on high-throughput TCR beta sequencing. Among the roughly 400 genotyped donors, around 81% belonged to the genetic ancestry cluster associated with self-reported Caucasian donors. The T cell repertoires of some 700 subjects were profiled by immunosequencing and related to cytomegalovirus serostatus. The study combined high-throughput TCR immunosequencing, statistical association of individual TCRs with disease status, and machine learning to predict cytomegalovirus infection status. In addition to the first cohort of hundreds of subjects, a separate validation cohort of approximately 120 different subjects was used. Donor age, sex, ethnicity and CMV serostatus were compiled alongside the repertoire data. Among several hundred genotyped donors of the cohort, an average of roughly 230,000 unique TCR beta nucleotide sequences was sequenced per donor, of which roughly 17% were non-productive. Genome-wide SNP genotypes for about three fifths of the 666 donors were used in a later genetic analysis, which treated that subset as a discovery cohort. Every discovery cohort repertoire had been produced on one sequencing platform. Rather than drawing on any new phenotypic data, the later analysis identified candidate immune exposures from TCR beta sequences and the way those sequences occurred across donors. Typing coverage varied by locus: 629-630 donors for A, B, C, DRB1 and DQB1; approximately 500 for DQA1; more than 600 for DPA1; around 450 for DPB1. Class I and class II HLA loci were covered by the typing at four-digit resolution. The study aimed to test whether signatures of past pathogen exposure could be identified by cataloging public T cell receptors. A later analysis re-examined previously published TCR beta repertoires from more than 600 donors and added high-resolution HLA genotyping to investigate patterns of TCR occurrence. Several DR-DQ haplotypes were handled as single units for association and clustering because linkage in the cohort was strong.

Broad study findings and their caveats: Linkage disequilibrium might explain the correlated functional status among segregating V segments, but an unknown experimental factor could not be ruled out. Cytomegalovirus status was reported to be diagnosed by the classifier with high specificity and sensitivity in both the original and validation cohorts. A group of highly shared sequence variants was considered likely to be a technical artifact of the sequencing pipeline. A later genetic analysis associated a missense DCLRE1C variant with V-gene and J-gene trimming of TCR beta chains, and an independent cohort replicated the association. A few of the identified cytomegalovirus-associated TCR beta chains were confirmed in vitro to be specific for cytomegalovirus antigens. It was suggested by the authors that the approach could potentially be generalized to other disease states and immunological phenotypes. A further reported finding was that TCR beta sequences accurately predicted the HLA-A and HLA-B alleles for most subjects in the first cohort. Several of the top co-occurrence clusters appeared to be linked to parvovirus B19, influenza, CMV and Epstein-Barr virus, according to a later analysis. Assigning TCR associations to individual alleles was difficult when HLA alleles, especially DR and DQ, strongly co-occurred. Most TCR sequences were seen in very few donors, while some public TCRs were found in many individuals. In this cohort, only TCR beta chains were sequenced, and detectable features were limited by the absence of alpha or paired-chain data. According to a later genetic analysis, donors in an Asian-associated ancestry cluster had fewer N-insertions in productive TCRs than the approximately 710-donor mean. The study gave a list of some 150 TCR beta chains associated with cytomegalovirus. In a later analysis, most CMV-associated TCR beta chains were found to appear HLA-restricted, with HLA associations seemingly driven largely by CMV exposure. Because counts were too low, seventeen rarely observed V segments, including chromosome 9 orphons, were left out of the earlier analysis of approximately 500 of the donors. A later analysis associated 16,951 TCR beta sequences with specific HLA alleles at a false discovery rate of 0.05. Some IMGT-functional V segments, including TRBV6-2 and TRBV6-3, could not be distinguished by the 87-base-pair reads and were therefore excluded. The only immune exposure information available for the cohort was CMV serostatus. In a later analysis, HLA-associated TCR beta chains were found to be more clonally expanded and to have lower generation probabilities than equally common non-associated chains. According to a later analysis, TCR association rates differed among HLA loci, with DRB1 alleles showing the most associated TCRs and HLA-C alleles showing the fewest. Because HLA typing was unavailable for some donors at each locus, only the typed subset was used in association tests. Presence/absence analyses assumed roughly uniform sequencing depth across donors, an assumption that may not hold. An earlier analysis of 587 of the donors showed that most TCR beta V segments appeared in productive rearrangements either about 87% or about 30% of the time, which broadly matched IMGT annotations.

Receptor amplification or capture employed the immunoSEQ multiplex PCR assay. The multiplex PCR relied on a mix of 60 forward primers for TCR Vbeta segments and 13 reverse primers for TCR Jbeta segments. Amplification of the CDR3 region of rearranged TCR beta genes was performed with a multiplex PCR assay on genomic DNA. Amplified TCR beta libraries were sequenced as 87-base-pair reads on the Illumina HiSeq System. Concerning the study's data processing: Across the 670 or so repertoires, a later analysis counted approximately 83 million unique TCR beta chains, approximately 10 million of which were shared by at least two donors. Raw reads were error-corrected and collapsed into unique sequences with a nearest-neighbor algorithm that merged closely related sequences to remove PCR and sequencing errors. CDR3 sequences were aligned to IMGT reference sequences to assign V, D and J gene segments. For a sequence to be retained, a match of at least six nucleotides was required to both a V gene segment and a J gene segment. A rearrangement counted as productive if the CDR3 had no stop codons and remained in frame with V and J, and every other rearrangement counted as non-productive. CDR3 was defined according to IMGT convention as the region running from the second conserved V-encoded cysteine to the conserved J-encoded phenylalanine. In an earlier analysis of approximately 500 of the donors, sequences lacking an unambiguous match to a single V gene segment were excluded. An earlier analysis of some 500 of the donors classified V segments as functional when productive rearrangements were above 56.7% and as segregating when the standard deviation between donors was above 5%. To diagnose cytomegalovirus status from the catalog of TCR beta chain sequences, a statistical classification framework was built. In a later analysis, V and J genes were assigned by comparing TCR nucleotide sequences against IMGT/GENE-DB human TR gene sequences. Using the TCRdist pipeline, a later analysis assigned CDR3 sequences along with most-parsimonious VDJ recombination scenarios. In a later analysis, each TCR beta chain was defined by its CDR3 amino acid sequence together with its V-gene family, and reads without a unique V-gene family were excluded. A later analysis removed several hundred highly shared, low-generation-probability nucleotide sequences to deal with suspected cross-contamination and a sequencing artifact. In a later analysis, a clonal expansion index was calculated for each public chain from normalized within-repertoire ranks of inferred template counts. In a later analysis, generation probabilities were computed using a VDJ recombination model fitted to out-of-frame rearrangements, and the results were checked against IGoR. A later analysis scored TCR-TCR, TCR-HLA and TCR-CMV co-occurrence with hypergeometric tests, applying a repertoire-size bias correction to TCR pairs. In a later analysis, false discovery rates were estimated by permuting HLA or CMV assignments 20 times. In a later analysis, co-occurring TCRs were grouped using DBSCAN, with TCRdist sequence similarity added in when clustering inside HLA-allele-positive subsets. For co-occurrence clustering, repertoires with fewer than 30,000 or more than 120,000 public chains were excluded, along with a handful of repertoires with anomalous nucleotide sharing. Here the immuneACCESS table is served through TCRdb, limited to in-frame sequences with V and J called. Missing clones are a known gap in these copies; in checked studies unresolved V genes cover under half, and the rest lacks a known reason. The V and J calls and clone size come from that table; D and trimming were worked out from the DNA. This sample holds around 90,000 clones; about 68% were observed only once. The ten largest clonotypes hold over 2% of the sample.

The CDR3 runs 14 residues from the cysteine to the phenylalanine. Kept here is only the CDR3 DNA, which spans 42 bases and is read in frame from base 1. The germline V gene (reference sequence) supplies CDR1 SGHAT and CDR2 FQDESV. V lost 5 bases and J lost 8 bases; the stretch between them is 13 bases long. For this clone: It lacks a known antigen. No qualities accompany the bases; no much larger clone lies one base away.

In total, 600 or so healthy bone marrow donors made up the cohort. At the time of sampling, all cohort members were nominally healthy, though unrecorded immune exposures were likely present. Of the 670 or so cohort members, around 290 had a positive CMV serostatus and about 350 had a negative one, while no CMV serostatus was recorded for the donor. A peripheral blood sample was provided by each donor, and peripheral blood mononuclear cells were used for TCR beta sequencing. The Qiagen DNeasy Blood Extraction Kit was used to extract genomic DNA from the blood cell samples. The sequence derives from a human donor in good health. The specimen was PBMCs. Recombination connected TRBV11-1 to TRBJ1-6; a weak D assignment points to TRBD1 (6 bases agree). CDR3 protein: CASSRTGNHSPLHF. The DNA reads as follows: TGTGCCAGCAGCCGAACAGGGAACCATTCACCCCTCCACTTT.